This T cell receptor (beta chain) was profiled in a study of technical replicates of blood from several donors. Generated by immunoSEQ multiplex PCR, the TCRdb table keeps only in-frame clones and is missing some. This table holds 87,000 or so clones, just over 90% found once. The germline gives CDR1 SGDLS, CDR2 YYNGEE. The CDR3 totals 16 residues. J gave up 8 bases and V 4 bases, and 11 bases lay outside the gene matches. Sequenced input: T cells isolated from PBMCs. The chain recombines TRBV9 with TRBJ2-1; the match to TRBD1 covers 11 bases. The source is a human donor in good health. The DNA of the CDR3 is TGTGCCAGCAGCCCCTGGGGACAGGGGGGTGCCGATGAGCAGTTCTTC. Translation: CASSPWGQGGADEQFF.